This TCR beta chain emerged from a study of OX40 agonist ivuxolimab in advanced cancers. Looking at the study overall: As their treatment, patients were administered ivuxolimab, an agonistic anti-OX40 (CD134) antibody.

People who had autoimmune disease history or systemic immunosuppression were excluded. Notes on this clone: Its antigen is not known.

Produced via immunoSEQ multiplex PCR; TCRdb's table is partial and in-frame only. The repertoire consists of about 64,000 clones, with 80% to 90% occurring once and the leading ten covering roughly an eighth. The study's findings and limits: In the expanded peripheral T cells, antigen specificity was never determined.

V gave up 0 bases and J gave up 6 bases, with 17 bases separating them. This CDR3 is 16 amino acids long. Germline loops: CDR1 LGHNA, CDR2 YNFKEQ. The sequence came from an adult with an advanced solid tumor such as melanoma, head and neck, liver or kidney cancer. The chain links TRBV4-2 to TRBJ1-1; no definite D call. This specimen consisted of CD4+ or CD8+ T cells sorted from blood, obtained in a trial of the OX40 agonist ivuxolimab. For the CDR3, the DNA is TGTGCCAGCAGCCAAGATGCGGGGTTCGGAAACCCTGAAGCTTTCTTT. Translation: CASSQDAGFGNPEAFF.